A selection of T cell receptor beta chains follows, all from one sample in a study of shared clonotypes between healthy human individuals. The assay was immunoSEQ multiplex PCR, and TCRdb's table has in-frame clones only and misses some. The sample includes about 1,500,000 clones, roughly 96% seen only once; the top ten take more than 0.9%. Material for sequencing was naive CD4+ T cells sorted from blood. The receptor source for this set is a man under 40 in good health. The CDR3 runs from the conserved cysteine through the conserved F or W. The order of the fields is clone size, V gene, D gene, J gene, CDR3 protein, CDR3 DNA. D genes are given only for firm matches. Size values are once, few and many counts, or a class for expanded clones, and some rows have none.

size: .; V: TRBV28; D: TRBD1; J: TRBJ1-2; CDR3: CASSLRQGRRGGYTF; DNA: TGTGCCAGCAGTTTAAGACAGGGGCGGAGGGGTGGCTACACCTTC
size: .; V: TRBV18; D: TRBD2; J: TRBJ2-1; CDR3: CASSPLPGLANEQFF; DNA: TGTGCCAGCTCGCCACTCCCGGGACTAGCTAATGAGCAGTTCTTC
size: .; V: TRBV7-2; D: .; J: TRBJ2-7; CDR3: CASSSRMSSYEQYF; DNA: TGTGCCAGCAGCAGTCGGATGAGCTCCTACGAGCAGTACTTC
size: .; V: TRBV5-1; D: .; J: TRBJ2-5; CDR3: CASSRDKGETQYF; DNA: TGCGCCAGCAGCCGAGACAAAGGAGAGACCCAGTACTTC
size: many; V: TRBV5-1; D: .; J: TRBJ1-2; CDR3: CASSLDRDYGYTF; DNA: TGCGCCAGCAGCTTGGACAGGGACTATGGCTACACCTTC
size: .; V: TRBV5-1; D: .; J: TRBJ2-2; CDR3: CASSKVPSQSNTGELFF; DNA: TGCGCCAGCAGCAAAGTGCCTTCCCAATCGAACACCGGGGAGCTGTTTTTT
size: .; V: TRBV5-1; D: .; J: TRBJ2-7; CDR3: CASSSSSLAGSREQYF; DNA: TGCGCCAGCAGCTCCTCCAGCCTAGCTGGCTCGCGCGAGCAGTACTTC
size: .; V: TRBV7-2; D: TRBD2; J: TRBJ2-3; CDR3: CASSLGSGRADTQYF; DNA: TGTGCCAGCAGCTTAGGGTCGGGGAGGGCAGATACGCAGTATTTT
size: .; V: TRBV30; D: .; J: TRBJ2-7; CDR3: CAWDRQTYEQYF; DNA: TGTGCCTGGGACCGACAAACCTACGAGCAGTACTTC
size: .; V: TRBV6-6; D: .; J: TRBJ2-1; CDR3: CASSYSKVRGQFF; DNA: TGTGCCAGCAGTTACTCGAAGGTCCGCGGGCAGTTCTTC
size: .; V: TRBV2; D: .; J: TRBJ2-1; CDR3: CASIYNLGPNEQFF; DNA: TGTGCCAGCATTTATAACCTAGGGCCCAATGAGCAGTTCTTC
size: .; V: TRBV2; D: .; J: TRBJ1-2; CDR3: CASKGRSGSVGYTF; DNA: TGTGCCAGCAAGGGCAGGTCGGGGAGTGTTGGCTACACCTTC
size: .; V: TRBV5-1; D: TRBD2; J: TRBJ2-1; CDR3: CASSLAGVGEQFF; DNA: TGCGCCAGCAGCTTAGCGGGAGTGGGTGAGCAGTTCTTC
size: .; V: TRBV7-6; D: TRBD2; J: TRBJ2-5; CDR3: CASSRGTSGTETQYF; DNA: TGTGCCAGCAGCCGCGGGACTAGCGGGACAGAGACCCAGTACTTC
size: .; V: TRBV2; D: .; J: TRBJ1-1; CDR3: CASSGEMNTEAFF; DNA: TGTGCCAGCAGCGGGGAGATGAACACTGAAGCTTTCTTT
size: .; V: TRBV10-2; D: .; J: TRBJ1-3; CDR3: CASSGGLGSGNTIYF; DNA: TGCGCCAGCAGTGGGGGATTGGGATCTGGAAACACCATATATTTT
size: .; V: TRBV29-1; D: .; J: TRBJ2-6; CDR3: CSVVVSGANVLTF; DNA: TGCAGCGTTGTCGTCTCTGGGGCCAACGTCCTGACTTTC
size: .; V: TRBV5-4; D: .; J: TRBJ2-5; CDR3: CASSRRDIEETQYF; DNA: TGTGCCAGCAGCCGGCGGGACATAGAAGAGACCCAGTACTTC
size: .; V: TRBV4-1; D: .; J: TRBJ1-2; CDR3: CASSQGRTVPGYTF; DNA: TGCGCCAGCAGCCAAGGACGGACAGTACCTGGCTACACCTTC
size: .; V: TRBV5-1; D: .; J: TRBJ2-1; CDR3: CASSLVGVTGVNEQFF; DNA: TGCGCCAGCAGCTTGGTCGGGGTGACAGGTGTCAATGAGCAGTTCTTC
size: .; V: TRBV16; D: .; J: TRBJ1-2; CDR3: CASSQGKDYGYTF; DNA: TGTGCCAGCAGCCAAGGGAAGGACTATGGCTACACCTTC
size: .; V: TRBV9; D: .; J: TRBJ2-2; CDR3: CASSLRTGELFF; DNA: TGTGCCAGCAGCCTTAGGACCGGGGAGCTGTTTTTT
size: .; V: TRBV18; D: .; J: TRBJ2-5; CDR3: CASSRGIVETQYF; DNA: TGTGCCAGCTCACGGGGTATCGTAGAGACCCAGTACTTC
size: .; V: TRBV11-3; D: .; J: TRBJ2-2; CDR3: CASSPREANTGELFF; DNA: TGTGCCAGCAGCCCCCGCGAAGCGAACACCGGGGAGCTGTTTTTT
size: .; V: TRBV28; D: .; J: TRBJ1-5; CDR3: CASSLQGFQPQHF; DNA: TGTGCCAGCAGTTTACAGGGGTTCCAGCCCCAGCATTTT
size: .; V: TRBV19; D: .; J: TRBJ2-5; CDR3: CASHLSGTGTGTQYF; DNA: TGTGCCAGTCACCTCTCCGGAACAGGGACGGGGACCCAGTACTTC
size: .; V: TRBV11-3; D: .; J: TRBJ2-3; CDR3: CASSARTRTGIADTQYF; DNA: TGTGCCAGCAGCGCGCGGACTCGGACTGGAATTGCAGATACGCAGTATTTT
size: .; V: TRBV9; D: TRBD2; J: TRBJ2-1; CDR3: CASSARSGSYNEQFF; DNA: TGTGCCAGCAGCGCCCGTAGCGGGTCCTACAATGAGCAGTTCTTC
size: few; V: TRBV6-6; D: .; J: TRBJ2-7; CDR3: CASSYSPTDSYEQYF; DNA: TGTGCCAGCAGTTACTCGCCGACGGACTCCTACGAGCAGTACTTC
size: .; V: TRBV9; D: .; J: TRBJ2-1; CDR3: CASSVASLAYNEQFF; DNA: TGTGCCAGCAGCGTAGCTAGCCTAGCCTACAATGAGCAGTTCTTC
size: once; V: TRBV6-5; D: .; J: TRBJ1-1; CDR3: CASRTRNTEAFF; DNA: TGTGCCAGCAGAACGAGGAACACTGAAGCTTTCTTT
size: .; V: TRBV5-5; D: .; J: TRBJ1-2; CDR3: CASSLTWASDDWGYTF; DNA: TGTGCCAGCAGCTTGACGTGGGCGAGCGACGACTGGGGCTACACCTTC
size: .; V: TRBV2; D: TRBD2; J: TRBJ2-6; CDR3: CASSKLAGVAGANVLTF; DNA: TGTGCCAGCAGTAAACTAGCGGGAGTGGCTGGGGCCAACGTCCTGACTTTC
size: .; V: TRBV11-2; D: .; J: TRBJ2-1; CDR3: CASSLILATYNEQFF; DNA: TGTGCCAGCAGCTTAATCTTGGCAACCTACAATGAGCAGTTCTTC
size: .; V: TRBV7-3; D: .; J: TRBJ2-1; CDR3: CASSLGYNNEQFF; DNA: TGTGCCAGCAGCTTAGGCTATAACAATGAGCAGTTCTTC
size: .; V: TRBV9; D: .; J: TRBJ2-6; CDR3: CASSGHSYSGANVLTF; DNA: TGTGCCAGCAGTGGACACTCTTACTCTGGGGCCAACGTCCTGACTTTC
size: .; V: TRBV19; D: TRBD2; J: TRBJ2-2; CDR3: CASSTIAGNTGELFF; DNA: TGTGCCAGTAGTACCATAGCGGGAAACACCGGGGAGCTGTTTTTT
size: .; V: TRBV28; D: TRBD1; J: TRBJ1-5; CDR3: CASSSAGGGQPQHF; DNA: TGTGCCAGCAGTTCCGCAGGGGGAGGCCAGCCCCAGCATTTT
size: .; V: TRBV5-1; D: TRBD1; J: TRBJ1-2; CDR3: CASSLALSTGSSGYTF; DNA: TGCGCCAGCAGCTTGGCCCTTTCGACAGGGTCGTCAGGCTACACCTTC
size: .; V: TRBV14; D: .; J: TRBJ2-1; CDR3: CASSQGSYNEQFF; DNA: TGTGCCAGCAGCCAAGGATCCTACAATGAGCAGTTCTTC
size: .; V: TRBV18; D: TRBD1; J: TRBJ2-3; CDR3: CASSPPLTGGTDTQYF; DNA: TGTGCCAGCTCACCACCTCTGACAGGGGGCACAGATACGCAGTATTTT
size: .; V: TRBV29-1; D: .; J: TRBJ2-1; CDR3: CSVEQLSSYNEQFF; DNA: TGCAGCGTTGAACAGCTGAGCTCCTACAATGAGCAGTTCTTC
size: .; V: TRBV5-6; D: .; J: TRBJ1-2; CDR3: CASSHNNRDGYTF; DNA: TGTGCCAGCAGCCACAATAACAGGGATGGCTACACCTTC
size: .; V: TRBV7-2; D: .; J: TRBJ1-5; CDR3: CASSKQGQPQHF; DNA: TGTGCCAGCAGCAAACAGGGTCAGCCCCAGCATTTT
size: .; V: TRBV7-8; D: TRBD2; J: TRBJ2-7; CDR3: CASSLARTRNGEQYF; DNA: TGTGCCAGCAGCTTAGCTCGGACTAGGAATGGCGAGCAGTACTTC
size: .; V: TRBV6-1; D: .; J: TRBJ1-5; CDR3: CASSDFGGSNQPQHF; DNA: TGTGCCAGCAGTGATTTTGGGGGTTCGAATCAGCCCCAGCATTTT
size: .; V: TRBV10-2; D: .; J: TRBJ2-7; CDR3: CASSEIDSPVPNEQYF; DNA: TGCGCCAGCAGTGAAATTGACAGCCCAGTGCCCAACGAGCAGTACTTC
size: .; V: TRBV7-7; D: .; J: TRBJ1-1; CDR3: CASSSREDTEAFF; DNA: TGTGCTAGCAGTAGTAGGGAGGACACTGAAGCTTTCTTT
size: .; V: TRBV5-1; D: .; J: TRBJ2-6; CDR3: CASSLRPSGANVLTF; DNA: TGCGCCAGCAGCTTGAGGCCCTCTGGGGCCAACGTCCTGACTTTC
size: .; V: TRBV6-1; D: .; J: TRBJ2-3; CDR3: CASSEVTRDTQYF; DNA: TGTGCCAGCAGCGAAGTTACCCGAGATACGCAGTATTTT
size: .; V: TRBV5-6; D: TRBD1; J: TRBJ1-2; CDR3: CASSLAGGQPPYGYTF; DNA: TGTGCCAGCAGCTTGGCGGGGGGACAGCCTCCCTATGGCTACACCTTC
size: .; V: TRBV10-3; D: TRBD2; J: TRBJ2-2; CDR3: CAISDGGDNPTGELFF; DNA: TGTGCCATCAGTGACGGGGGGGACAACCCCACCGGGGAGCTGTTTTTT
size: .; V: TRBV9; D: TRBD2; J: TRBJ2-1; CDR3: CASSVATPAGLTVVYNEQFF; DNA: TGTGCCAGCAGCGTAGCTACGCCTGCGGGACTAACAGTGGTTTACAATGAGCAGTTCTTC
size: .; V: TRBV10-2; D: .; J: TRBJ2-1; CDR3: CASIGQPHYNEQFF; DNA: TGCGCCAGCATAGGACAGCCCCACTACAATGAGCAGTTCTTC
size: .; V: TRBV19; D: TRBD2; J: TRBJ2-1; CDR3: CASSAGLAYTEQFF; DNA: TGTGCCAGTAGTGCGGGACTAGCGTATACTGAGCAGTTCTTC
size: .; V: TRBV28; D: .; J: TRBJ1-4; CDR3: CASSQIDKGEKLFF; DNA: TGTGCCAGCAGCCAGATCGACAAGGGAGAAAAACTGTTTTTT
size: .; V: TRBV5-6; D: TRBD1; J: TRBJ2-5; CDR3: CASSVTGVEGEETQYF; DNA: TGTGCCAGCAGCGTCACAGGGGTAGAAGGGGAGGAGACCCAGTACTTC
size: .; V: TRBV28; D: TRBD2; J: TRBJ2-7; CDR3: CASSLPQGLAGAYEQYF; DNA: TGTGCCAGCAGTTTGCCACAGGGACTAGCGGGAGCCTACGAGCAGTACTTC
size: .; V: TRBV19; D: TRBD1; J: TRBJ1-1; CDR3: CASSIVDRGEAFF; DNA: TGTGCCAGTAGTATCGTGGACAGGGGTGAAGCTTTCTTT